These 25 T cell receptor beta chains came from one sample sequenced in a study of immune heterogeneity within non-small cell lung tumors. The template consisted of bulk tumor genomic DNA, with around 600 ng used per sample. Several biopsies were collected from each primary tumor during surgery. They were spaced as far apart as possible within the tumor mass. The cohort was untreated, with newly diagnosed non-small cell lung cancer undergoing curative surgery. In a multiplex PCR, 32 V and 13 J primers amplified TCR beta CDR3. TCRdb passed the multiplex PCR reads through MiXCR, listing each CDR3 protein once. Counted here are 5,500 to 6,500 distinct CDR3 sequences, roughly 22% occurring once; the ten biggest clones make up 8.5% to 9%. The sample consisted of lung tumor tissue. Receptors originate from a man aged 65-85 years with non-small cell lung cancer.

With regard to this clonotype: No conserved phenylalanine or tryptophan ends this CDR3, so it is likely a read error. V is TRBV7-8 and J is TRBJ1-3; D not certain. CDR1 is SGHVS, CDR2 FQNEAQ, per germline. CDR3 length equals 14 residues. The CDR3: CACSLVGGGNTIYC. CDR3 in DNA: TGTGCCTGCAGCTTAGTCGGTGGTGGAAACACCATATATTGT.

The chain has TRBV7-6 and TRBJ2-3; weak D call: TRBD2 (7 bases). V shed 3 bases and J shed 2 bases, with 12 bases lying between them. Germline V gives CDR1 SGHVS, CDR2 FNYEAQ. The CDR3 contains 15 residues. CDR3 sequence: CASSLGGGVTDTQYF. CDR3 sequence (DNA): TGTGCCAGCAGCTTGGGGGGGGGCGTCACAGATACGCAGTATTTT.

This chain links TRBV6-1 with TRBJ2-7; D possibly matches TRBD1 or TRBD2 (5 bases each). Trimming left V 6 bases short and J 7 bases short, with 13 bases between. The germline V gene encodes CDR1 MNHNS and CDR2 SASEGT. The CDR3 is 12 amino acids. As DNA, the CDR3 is TGTGCCAGCAGCCATAGGGGAGTAGAGCAGTACTTC. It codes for CASSHRGVEQYF.

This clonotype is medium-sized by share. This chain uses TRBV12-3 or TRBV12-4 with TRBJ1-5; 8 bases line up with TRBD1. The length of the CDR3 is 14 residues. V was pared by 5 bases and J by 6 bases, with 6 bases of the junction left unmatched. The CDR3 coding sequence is TGTGCCAGCAGTCCGACAGGGGCGGTTCAGCCCCAGCATTTT. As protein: CASSPTGAVQPQHF.

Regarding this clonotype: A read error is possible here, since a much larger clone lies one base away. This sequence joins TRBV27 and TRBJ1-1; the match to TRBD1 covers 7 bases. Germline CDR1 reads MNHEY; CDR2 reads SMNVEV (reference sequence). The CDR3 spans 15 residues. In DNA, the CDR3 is TGTGCCAGCAGGAGGGGGCGGGGGTTCAACACTGAAGCTTCCTTT. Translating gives CASRRGRGFNTEASF.

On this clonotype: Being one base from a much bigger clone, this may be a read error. CDR3 loop: CASRSGTGAFDQPHHF. CDR3 DNA: TGTGCCAGTAGGTCGGGGACAGGGGCCTTTGATCAGCCCCACCATTTT. The rearrangement joins TRBV19 to TRBJ1-5; 10 bases agree with TRBD1. The CDR3 contains 16 residues. The germline V gene encodes CDR1 LNHDA and CDR2 SQIVND (reference sequence).

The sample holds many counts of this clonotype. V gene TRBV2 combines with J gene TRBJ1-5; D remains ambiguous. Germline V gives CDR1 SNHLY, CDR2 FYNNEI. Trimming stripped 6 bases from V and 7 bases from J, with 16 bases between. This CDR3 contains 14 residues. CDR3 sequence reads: CASRGNLLGQPQHF. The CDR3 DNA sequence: TGTGCCAGCAGAGGAAATTTATTGGGGCAGCCCCAGCATTTT.

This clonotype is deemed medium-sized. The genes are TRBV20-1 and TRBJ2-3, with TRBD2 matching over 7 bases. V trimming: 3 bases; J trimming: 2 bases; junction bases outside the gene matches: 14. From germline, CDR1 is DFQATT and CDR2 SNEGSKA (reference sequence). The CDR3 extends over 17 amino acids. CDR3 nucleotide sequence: TGCAGTGCTAGCCCCCCGGTAGCGGGCGTCCTCACAGATACGCAGTATTTT. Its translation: CSASPPVAGVLTDTQYF.

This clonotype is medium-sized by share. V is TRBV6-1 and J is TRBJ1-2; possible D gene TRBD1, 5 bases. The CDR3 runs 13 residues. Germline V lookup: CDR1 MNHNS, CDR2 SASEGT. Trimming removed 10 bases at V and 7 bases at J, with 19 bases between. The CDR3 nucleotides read TGTGCCACCCCCATGGGGGGGGAGCGTGGCTACACCTTC. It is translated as CATPMGGERGYTF.

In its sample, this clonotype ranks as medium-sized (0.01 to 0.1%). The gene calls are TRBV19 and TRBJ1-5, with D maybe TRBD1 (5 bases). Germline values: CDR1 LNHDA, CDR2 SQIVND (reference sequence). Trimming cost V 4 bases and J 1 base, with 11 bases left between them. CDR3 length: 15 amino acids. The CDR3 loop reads CASSTTGPSNQPQHF. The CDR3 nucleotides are TGTGCCAGTAGTACTACAGGACCAAGCAATCAGCCCCAGCATTTT.

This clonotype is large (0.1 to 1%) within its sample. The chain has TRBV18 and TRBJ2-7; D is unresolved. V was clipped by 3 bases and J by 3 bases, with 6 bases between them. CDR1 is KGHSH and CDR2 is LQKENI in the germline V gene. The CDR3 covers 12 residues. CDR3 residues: CASSPNVYEQYF. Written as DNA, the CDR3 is TGTGCCAGCTCACCTAATGTCTACGAGCAGTACTTC.

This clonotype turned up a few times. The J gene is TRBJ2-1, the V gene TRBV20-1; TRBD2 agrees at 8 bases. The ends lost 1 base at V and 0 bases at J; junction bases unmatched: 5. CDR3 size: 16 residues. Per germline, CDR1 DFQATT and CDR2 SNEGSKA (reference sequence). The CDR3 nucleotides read TGCAGTGCTAGAGCGGGAGGGACCATCTCCTACAATGAGCAGTTCTTC. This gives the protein CSARAGGTISYNEQFF.

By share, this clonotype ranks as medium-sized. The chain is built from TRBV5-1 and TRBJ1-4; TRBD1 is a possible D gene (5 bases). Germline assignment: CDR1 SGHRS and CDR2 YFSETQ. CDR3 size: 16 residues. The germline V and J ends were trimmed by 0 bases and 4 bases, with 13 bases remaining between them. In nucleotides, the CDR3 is TGCGCCAGCAGCTTGGCGCCGGGACCGAGTAATGAAAAACTGTTTTTT. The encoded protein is CASSLAPGPSNEKLFF.

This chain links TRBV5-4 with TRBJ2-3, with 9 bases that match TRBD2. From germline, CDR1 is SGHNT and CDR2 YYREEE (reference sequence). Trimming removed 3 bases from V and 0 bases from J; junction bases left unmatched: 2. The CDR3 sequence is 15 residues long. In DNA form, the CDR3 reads TGTGCCAGCAGCTACGGGACTAGCAGCACAGATACGCAGTATTTT. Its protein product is CASSYGTSSTDTQYF. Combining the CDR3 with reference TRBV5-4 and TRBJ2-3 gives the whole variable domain ETGVTQSPTHLIKTRGQQVTLRCSSQSGHNTVSWYQQALGQGPQFIFQYYREEENGRGNFPPRFSGLQFPNYSSELNVNALELDDSALYLCASSYGTSSTDTQYFGPGTRLTVL.

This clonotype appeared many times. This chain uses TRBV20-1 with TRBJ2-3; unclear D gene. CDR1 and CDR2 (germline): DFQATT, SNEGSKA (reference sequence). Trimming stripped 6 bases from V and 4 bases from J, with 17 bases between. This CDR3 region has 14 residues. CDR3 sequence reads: CSAGSLSLADTQYF. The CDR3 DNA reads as TGCAGTGCGGGGTCTCTTTCGCTCGCAGATACGCAGTATTTT.

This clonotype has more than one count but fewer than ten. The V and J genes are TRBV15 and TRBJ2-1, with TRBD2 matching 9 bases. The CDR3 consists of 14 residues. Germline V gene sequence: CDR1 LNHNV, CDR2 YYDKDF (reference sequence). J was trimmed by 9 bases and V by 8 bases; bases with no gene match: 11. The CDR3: CATGLAGGPSEQFF. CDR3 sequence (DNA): TGTGCCACCGGCCTCGCGGGGGGGCCTTCTGAGCAGTTCTTC.

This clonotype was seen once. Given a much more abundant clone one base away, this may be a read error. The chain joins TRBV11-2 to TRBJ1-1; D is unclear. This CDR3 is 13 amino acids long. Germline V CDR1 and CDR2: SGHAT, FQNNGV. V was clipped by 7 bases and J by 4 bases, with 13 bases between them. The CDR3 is CASIPLGLTEAFF. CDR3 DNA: TGTGCCAGCATCCCCTTAGGCCTCACTGAAGCTTTCTTT.

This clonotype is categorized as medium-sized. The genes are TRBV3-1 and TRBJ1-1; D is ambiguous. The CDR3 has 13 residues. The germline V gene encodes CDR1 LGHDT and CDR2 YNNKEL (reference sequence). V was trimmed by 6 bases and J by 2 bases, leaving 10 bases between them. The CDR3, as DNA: TGTGCCAGCAGTTTAAGTACTAACACTGAAGCTTTCTTT. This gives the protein CASSLSTNTEAFF.

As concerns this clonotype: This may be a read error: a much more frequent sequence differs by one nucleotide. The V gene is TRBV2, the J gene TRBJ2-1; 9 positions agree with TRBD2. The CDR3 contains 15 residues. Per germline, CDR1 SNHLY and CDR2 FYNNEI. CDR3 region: CASSRAGGPYDEQFF. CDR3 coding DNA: TGTGCCAGCAGTAGAGCGGGAGGCCCCTACGATGAGCAGTTCTTC. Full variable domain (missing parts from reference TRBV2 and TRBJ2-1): EPEVTQTPSHQVTQMGQEVILRCVPISNHLYFYWYRQILGQKVEFLVSFYNNEISEKSEIFDDQFSVERPDGSNFTLKIRSTKLEDSAMYFCASSRAGGPYDEQFFGPGTRLTVL.

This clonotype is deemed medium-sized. The CDR3 DNA is TGTGCCATCAGTGAGTCATCCCAGCAATATGGCTACACCTTC. Amino acid sequence: CAISESSQQYGYTF. This sequence joins TRBV10-3 and TRBJ1-2, with no clear D. In germline, CDR1 is ENHRY, CDR2 SYGVKD. V was pared by 0 bases and J by 5 bases, with 10 bases between. This CDR3 spans 14 amino acids.

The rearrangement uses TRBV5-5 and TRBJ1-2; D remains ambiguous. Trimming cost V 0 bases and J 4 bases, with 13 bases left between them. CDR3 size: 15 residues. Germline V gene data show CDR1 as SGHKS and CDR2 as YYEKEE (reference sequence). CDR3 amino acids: CASSLEVQDVYGYTF. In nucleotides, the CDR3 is TGTGCCAGCAGCTTGGAGGTTCAGGATGTCTATGGCTACACCTTC.

The CDR3 region has the DNA TGTACCGGCCGAGGGGGGGACAGAGCTAACTATGGCTACACCTTC. It codes for CTGRGGDRANYGYTF. V usage is TRBV2 and J usage is TRBJ1-2, with 7 bases lining up with TRBD1. The germline gives CDR1 SNHLY, CDR2 FYNNEI. This CDR3 comprises 15 residues.

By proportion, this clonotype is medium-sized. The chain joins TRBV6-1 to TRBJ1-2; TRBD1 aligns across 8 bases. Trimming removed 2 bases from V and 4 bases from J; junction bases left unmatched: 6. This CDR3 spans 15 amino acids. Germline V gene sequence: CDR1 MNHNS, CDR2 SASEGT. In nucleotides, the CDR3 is TGTGCCAGCAGTGAACAGGGGGCGATGGGCTATGGCTACACCTTC. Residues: CASSEQGAMGYGYTF.

In nucleotides, the CDR3 is TGTGTTAGCAGTCCCCCCCGGGGTGGGAAGGGCTCCTACGAGCAGTACTTC. It translates to CVSSPPRGGKGSYEQYF. The rearrangement joins TRBV28 to TRBJ2-7, with a tentative D call TRBD2 (5 bases). CDR3 length: 17 amino acids. Germline V gene data show CDR1 as MDHEN and CDR2 as SYDVKM.

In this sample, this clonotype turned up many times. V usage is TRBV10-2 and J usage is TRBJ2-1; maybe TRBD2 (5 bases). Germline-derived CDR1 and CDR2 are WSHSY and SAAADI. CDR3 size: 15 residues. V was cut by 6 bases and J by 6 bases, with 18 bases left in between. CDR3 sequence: CASRLAGSGRNEQFF. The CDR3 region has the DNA TGCGCCAGCAGGCTAGCTGGTAGTGGGCGCAATGAGCAGTTCTTC.